These 26 T cell receptor beta chains share one sample of origin, sequenced in a study of technical replicates of blood from several donors. Repertoires were generated with immunoSEQ multiplex PCR, while TCRdb's copy carries only in-frame clones and drops some. The data contain tens of thousands of clones, 94% of them singletons. Source material: T cells isolated from PBMCs. The receptors were sampled from a human donor in good health.

The sample holds one count of this clone. This chain joins TRBV20-1 and TRBJ1-4, with 8 bases fitting TRBD1. This CDR3 comprises 11 residues. Germline assignment: CDR1 DFQATT and CDR2 SNEGSKA (reference sequence). Trimming cost V 6 bases and J 14 bases; bases outside gene matches: 8. The CDR3 sequence: CSAPENRGLFF. CDR3 bases: TGCAGTGCGCCGGAGAACAGGGGGCTGTTTTTT.

This chain uses TRBV10-1 with TRBJ2-1; 9 bases align to TRBD1. V shed 4 bases and J 2 bases; nucleotides not matched to a gene: 15. CDR1 is WNHNN and CDR2 is SYGVQD in the germline V gene (reference sequence). There are 19 residues in the CDR3. CDR3 residues: CASSGSTLSRDRAYNEQFF. The CDR3 DNA reads as TGCGCCAGCAGTGGGTCCACCCTTTCTCGGGACAGGGCCTACAATGAGCAGTTCTTC.

This chain uses TRBV20-1 with TRBJ2-7; 7 bases are shared with TRBD1. Per the germline V gene, CDR1 is DFQATT and CDR2 is SNEGSKA (reference sequence). The CDR3 sequence is 11 residues long. With 6 bases clipped from V and 5 bases from J, the junction kept 4 bases outside the gene matches. CDR3 coding DNA: TGCAGTGCAGGGGGCGTTAACGAGCAGTACTTC. Translated, it gives CSAGGVNEQYF.

V and J are TRBV6-5 and TRBJ2-7; no firm D call. The germline V and J ends were trimmed by 5 bases and 3 bases, with 14 bases remaining between them. The CDR3 length is 14 residues. CDR1 MNHEY and CDR2 SVGAGI come from the germline V gene. The CDR3 here is CASSRRLGLYEQYF. For the CDR3, the DNA is TGTGCCAGCAGTCGCCGACTTGGCCTCTACGAGCAGTACTTC.

The V call is TRBV10-3, the J call TRBJ2-7; 15 bases align to TRBD2. This CDR3 spans 14 amino acids. Germline CDR1 and CDR2: ENHRY and SYGVKD. The J segment lost 7 bases and the V segment lost 9 bases, leaving 7 bases of the junction unmatched. CDR3 coding DNA: TGTGCCATACGGACTAGCGGGGGGGCATTGGAGCAGTACTTC. Its translation: CAIRTSGGALEQYF.

This sequence joins TRBV28 and TRBJ2-7, with a possible D match to TRBD1 (6 bases). Trimming shortened V by 3 bases and J by 3 bases, and 27 bases separated the two germline ends. Looked up from germline, CDR1 is MDHEN and CDR2 is SYDVKM. CDR3 length: 19 residues. DNA for the CDR3: TGTGCCAGCAGTTTCTCCCCTCAAGGACAGCCCGTAGACTTCTACGAGCAGTACTTC. Its protein is CASSFSPQGQPVDFYEQYF.

The V and J genes are TRBV9 and TRBJ2-3; D is undetermined. The CDR3 is made up of 15 amino acids. V was shortened by 0 bases and J by 2 bases, with 10 bases between the two germline ends. The germline gives CDR1 SGDLS, CDR2 YYNGEE. CDR3 protein: CASSVGLIDTDTQYF. As DNA, the CDR3 is TGTGCCAGCAGCGTAGGTCTAATAGACACAGATACGCAGTATTTT.

CDR3 in amino acids: CASSSPHSLTGKNDYGYTF. The DNA for the CDR3 is TGTGCCAGCAGCTCCCCCCACTCATTGACAGGGAAGAACGACTATGGCTACACCTTC. The chain is built from TRBV11-2 and TRBJ1-2, with 7 bases identical to TRBD1. Germline values: CDR1 SGHAT, CDR2 FQNNGV. V lost 4 bases and J lost 3; bases outside the gene matches: 20. The CDR3 runs to 19 residues.

The gene calls are TRBV11-2 and TRBJ2-5, with a tentative D call TRBD2 (5 bases). The length of the CDR3 is 14 residues. The V gene's germline CDR1 is SGHAT and CDR2 FQNNGV. V was trimmed by 2 bases and J by 5 bases, leaving 12 bases between them. The CDR3 region is CASSLPGVRETQYF. Here the CDR3 DNA reads TGTGCCAGCAGCTTACCCGGGGTTCGGGAGACCCAGTACTTC. The full variable domain, with the rest looked up from reference TRBV11-2 and TRBJ2-5, is EAGVAQSPRYKIIEKRQSVAFWCNPISGHATLYWYQQILGQGPKLLIQFQNNGVVDDSQLPKDRFSAERLKGVDSTLKIQPAKLEDSAVYLCASSLPGVRETQYFGPGTRLLVL.

The V call is TRBV5-1, the J call TRBJ2-7, with TRBD2 as a possible D gene (6 bases). The CDR3 is made up of 16 amino acids. Germline V gene data show CDR1 as SGHRS and CDR2 as YFSETQ. Trimming took off 0 bases at V and 4 bases at J, with 17 bases between the two ends. Written as DNA, the CDR3 is TGCGCCAGCAGCTTGGATGCGGGGCGGCCCCGATACGAGCAGTACTTC. It is translated as CASSLDAGRPRYEQYF.

The chain joins TRBV6-1 to TRBJ1-5; no definite D call. Germline V gene data show CDR1 as MNHNS and CDR2 as SASEGT. This CDR3 is 15 amino acids long. The V gene lost 3 bases and the J gene lost 5 bases, with 14 bases spanning the gap. CDR3 nucleotides: TGTGCCAGCAGTGAGTCGTCCCGAGTCCATCAGCCCCAGCATTTT. This gives the protein CASSESSRVHQPQHF.

The chain links TRBV4-2 to TRBJ1-2; TRBD1 aligns across 7 bases. Germline CDR1 and CDR2: LGHNA and YNFKEQ. The ends lost 1 base at V and 0 bases at J; junction bases unmatched: 11. This CDR3 contains 18 residues. The CDR3: CASSQGPGQKSANYGYTF. DNA for the CDR3: TGTGCCAGCAGCCAAGGACCGGGACAGAAATCCGCTAACTATGGCTACACCTTC.

The genes are TRBV27 and TRBJ2-1, with D perhaps TRBD2 (6 bases). Germline V gene sequence: CDR1 MNHEY, CDR2 SMNVEV (reference sequence). With 1 base removed from V and 0 bases from J, the gap between germline ends came to 13 bases. This CDR3 is built from 17 residues. CDR3: CASSLWLGGGSYNEQFF. CDR3 in DNA: TGTGCCAGCAGTTTATGGCTTGGGGGAGGCTCCTACAATGAGCAGTTCTTC.

This clone was seen a single time. The V gene is TRBV7-9, the J gene TRBJ1-2, with 9 bases that match TRBD1. Germline V gene data show CDR1 as SEHNR and CDR2 as FQNEAQ (reference sequence). The V gene end was trimmed by 6 bases and the J gene end by 8 bases; junction bases not matched to a gene: 7. This CDR3 contains 13 residues. CDR3 amino acids: CASRDGQGHGYTF. The CDR3 DNA reads TGTGCCAGCAGGGACGGACAGGGGCACGGCTACACCTTC.

The V call is TRBV15, the J call TRBJ2-1; D is possibly TRBD2 (5 bases). From germline, CDR1 is LNHNV and CDR2 YYDKDF (reference sequence). There are 14 residues in the CDR3. Trimming took 0 bases from V and 9 from J, leaving 12 bases between them. CDR3 region: CATSRDRSSPEQFF. As DNA, the CDR3 is TGTGCCACCAGCAGAGATCGATCTAGCCCTGAGCAGTTCTTC.

The chain is built from TRBV29-1 and TRBJ2-3, with 11 nucleotides matching TRBD2. V trimming: 1 base; J trimming: 4 bases; junction bases outside the gene matches: 7. This CDR3 has 16 amino acids. Germline V gene data show CDR1 as SQVTM and CDR2 as ANQGSEA. CDR3 residues: CSVEGSLAGAADTQYF. Here the CDR3 DNA reads TGCAGCGTTGAAGGGTCACTAGCGGGAGCCGCAGATACGCAGTATTTT.

For this clone: One junction end does not reproduce the germline sequence, and a read error may be involved. The chain combines TRBV14 with TRBJ1-2; 7 bases align to TRBD1. This CDR3 is built from 16 residues. Germline V gene data show CDR1 as SGHDN and CDR2 as FVKESK. The CDR3 DNA sequence: TGTGCCAGCAGCCAAGTGGTGAAAGGGGGCGCAGGCGGCTACGCCTTC. It encodes CASSQVVKGGAGGYAF.

This clone was seen a single time. V is TRBV6-1 and J is TRBJ2-1; 7 nucleotides match TRBD2. The CDR3 contains 15 residues. Germline V lookup: CDR1 MNHNS, CDR2 SASEGT. Unmatched junction bases numbered 2, after V lost 1 base and J lost 2 bases. The CDR3 loop reads CASSEDRGAYNEQFF. CDR3 DNA: TGTGCCAGCAGTGAAGACCGGGGGGCCTACAATGAGCAGTTCTTC.

This clone has just a few counts. This chain links TRBV11-1 with TRBJ2-7; D may be TRBD2 (6 bases). Trimming left V 5 bases short and J 3 bases short, with 17 bases between. CDR1 and CDR2 from the germline V gene are SGHAT and FQDESV (reference sequence). The CDR3 runs 15 residues. The CDR3 bases are TGTGCCAGCAGCCCCATGGAGGGAGGAAACTACGAGCAGTACTTC. Protein product: CASSPMEGGNYEQYF. The full variable domain, its missing parts supplied by reference TRBV11-1 and TRBJ2-7, is EAEVAQSPRYKITEKSQAVAFWCDPISGHATLYWYRQILGQGPELLVQFQDESVVDDSQLPKDRFSAERLKGVDSTLKIQPAELGDSAMYLCASSPMEGGNYEQYFGPGTRLTVT.

This chain uses TRBV10-3 with TRBJ1-2, with D unclear. The CDR3 has 14 amino acids. Germline V lookup: CDR1 ENHRY, CDR2 SYGVKD. The ends were cut back, 4 bases at V and 6 bases at J, with 15 bases in the middle. The CDR3 sequence is CAISGGWSQDGYTF. The CDR3 DNA follows: TGTGCCATCAGTGGAGGGTGGAGTCAGGATGGCTACACCTTC.

The gene calls are TRBV10-1 and TRBJ2-5, with D perhaps matching TRBD1 (5 bases). The CDR3 is made up of 14 amino acids. Germline V CDR1 and CDR2: WNHNN, SYGVQD (reference sequence). Trimming shortened V by 1 base and J by 2 bases, and 8 bases separated the two germline ends. The CDR3 coding sequence is TGCGCCAGCAGTGAGTTAGCAGGGCAAGAGACCCAGTACTTC. Encoded protein: CASSELAGQETQYF.

This chain joins TRBV28 and TRBJ2-7, with TRBD1 as a possible D gene (6 bases). This CDR3 is 14 amino acids long. V dropped 3 bases and J dropped 6 bases, with 15 bases sitting between them. Per the germline V gene, CDR1 is MDHEN and CDR2 is SYDVKM. The CDR3 loop reads CASSFLLGAGEQYF. Here the CDR3 DNA reads TGTGCCAGCAGTTTTTTACTGGGGGCGGGCGAGCAGTACTTC.

The chain combines TRBV2 with TRBJ1-6; D is unresolved. Germline V lookup: CDR1 SNHLY, CDR2 FYNNEI. V lost 4 bases and J 6 bases, leaving 7 bases between the germline ends. The CDR3 consists of 13 residues. Here the CDR3 DNA reads TGTGCCAGCAGTGTTCCTGTTAATTCACCCCTCCACTTT. It specifies CASSVPVNSPLHF.

The rearrangement links TRBV9 to TRBJ1-5, with unresolved D. Looked up from germline, CDR1 is SGDLS and CDR2 is YYNGEE. V was cut by 3 bases and J by 7 bases, with 11 bases left in between. There are 13 residues in the CDR3. The CDR3 coding sequence is TGTGCCAGCAGCGAAACGGTGGGCCAGCCCCAGCATTTT. Protein sequence: CASSETVGQPQHF.

This clone has a single count. The chain joins TRBV4-1 to TRBJ2-3, with D maybe TRBD2 (6 bases). The CDR3 consists of 15 residues. The ends were cut back, 4 bases at V and 5 bases at J, with 16 bases in the middle. In germline, CDR1 is MGHRA, CDR2 YSYEKL. CDR3 sequence: CASSLLLAVIDTQYF. CDR3 bases: TGCGCCAGCAGCCTCCTGTTAGCGGTTATAGATACGCAGTATTTT.

The chain employs TRBV5-1 and TRBJ1-1; D possibly corresponds to TRBD1 (5 bases). The CDR3 totals 11 residues. V shed 0 bases and J shed 9 bases, with 6 bases lying between them. The germline gives CDR1 SGHRS, CDR2 YFSETQ. The CDR3 loop reads CASSLGQQAFF. Here the CDR3 DNA reads TGCGCCAGCAGCTTGGGACAGCAAGCTTTCTTT.